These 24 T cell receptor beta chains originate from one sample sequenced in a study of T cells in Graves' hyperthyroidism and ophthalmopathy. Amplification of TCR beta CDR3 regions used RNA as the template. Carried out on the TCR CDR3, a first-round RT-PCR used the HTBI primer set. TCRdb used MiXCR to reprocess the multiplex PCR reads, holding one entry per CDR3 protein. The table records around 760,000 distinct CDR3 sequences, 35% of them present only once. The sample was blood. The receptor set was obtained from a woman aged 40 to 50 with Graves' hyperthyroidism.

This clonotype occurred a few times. The CDR3 region is CASSFGTDSPLHF. CDR3 nucleotides: TGCGCCAGCAGCTTCGGGACAGATTCACCCCTCCACTTT. The chain has TRBV5-1 and TRBJ1-6; 7 nucleotides match TRBD1. Germline lookup yields CDR1 SGHRS and CDR2 YFSETQ. This CDR3 spans 13 amino acids. After removal of 2 bases from V and 8 bases from J, the junction contained 1 base not matched to a gene.

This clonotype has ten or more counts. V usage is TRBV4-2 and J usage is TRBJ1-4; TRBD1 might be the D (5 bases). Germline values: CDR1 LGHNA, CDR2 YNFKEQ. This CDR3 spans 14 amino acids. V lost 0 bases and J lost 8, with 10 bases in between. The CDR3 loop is CASSQDLGDEKLFF. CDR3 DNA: TGTGCCAGCAGCCAAGATCTAGGGGACGAAAAACTGTTTTTT.

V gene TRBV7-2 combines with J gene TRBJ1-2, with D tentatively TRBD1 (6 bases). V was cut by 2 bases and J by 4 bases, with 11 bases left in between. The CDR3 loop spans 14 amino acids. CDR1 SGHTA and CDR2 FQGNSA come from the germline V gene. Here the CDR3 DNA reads TGTGCCAGCAGCTTACAACTAGGGGGCTATGGCTACACCTTC. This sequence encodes CASSLQLGGYGYTF.

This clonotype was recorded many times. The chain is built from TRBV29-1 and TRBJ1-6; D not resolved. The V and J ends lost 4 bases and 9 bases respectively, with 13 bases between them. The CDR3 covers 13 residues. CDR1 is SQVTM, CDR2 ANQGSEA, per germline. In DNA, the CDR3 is TGCAGCGTTGCTTGGCAAAGTGGTTCACCCCTCCACTTT. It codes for CSVAWQSGSPLHF.

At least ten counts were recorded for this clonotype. CDR3 nucleotides: TGTGCCAGCGTCATTGATAATTCACCCCTCCACTTT. Residues: CASVIDNSPLHF. The rearrangement joins TRBV2 to TRBJ1-6; D remains ambiguous. CDR1 is SNHLY, CDR2 FYNNEI, per germline. The V gene lost 8 bases and the J gene lost 5 bases, with 7 bases spanning the gap. The CDR3 sequence is 12 residues long.

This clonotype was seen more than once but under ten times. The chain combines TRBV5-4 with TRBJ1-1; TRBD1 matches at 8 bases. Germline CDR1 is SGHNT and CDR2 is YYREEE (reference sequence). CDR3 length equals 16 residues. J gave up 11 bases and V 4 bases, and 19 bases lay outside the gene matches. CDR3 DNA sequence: TGTGCCAGCAGCCAACACTCAGGACAGGGTCTCTCATGGGCTTTCTTT. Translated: CASSQHSGQGLSWAFF.

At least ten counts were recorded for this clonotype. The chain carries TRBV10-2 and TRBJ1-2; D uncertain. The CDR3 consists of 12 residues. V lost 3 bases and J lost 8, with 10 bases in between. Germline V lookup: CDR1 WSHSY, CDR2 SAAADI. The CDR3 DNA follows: TGCGCCAGCAGTGATGGAGAAGCGGGCTACACCTTC. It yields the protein CASSDGEAGYTF.

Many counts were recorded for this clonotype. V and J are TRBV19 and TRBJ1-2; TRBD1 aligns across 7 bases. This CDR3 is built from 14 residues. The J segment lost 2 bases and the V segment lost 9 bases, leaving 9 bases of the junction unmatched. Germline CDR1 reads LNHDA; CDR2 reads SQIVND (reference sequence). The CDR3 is CASHPLGGNYGYTF. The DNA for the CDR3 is TGTGCCAGCCACCCCCTAGGGGGCAACTATGGCTACACCTTC.

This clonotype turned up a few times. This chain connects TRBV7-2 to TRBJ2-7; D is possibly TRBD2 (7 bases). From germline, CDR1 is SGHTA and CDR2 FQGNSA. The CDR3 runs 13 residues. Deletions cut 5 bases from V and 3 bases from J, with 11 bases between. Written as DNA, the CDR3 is TGTGCCAGCAGCGGGGGCGGGGGCTACGAGCAGTACTTC. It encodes CASSGGGGYEQYF.

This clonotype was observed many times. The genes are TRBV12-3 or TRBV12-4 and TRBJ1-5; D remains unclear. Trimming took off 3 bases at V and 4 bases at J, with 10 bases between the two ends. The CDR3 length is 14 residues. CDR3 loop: CASSFRETNQPQHF. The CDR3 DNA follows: TGTGCCAGCAGTTTCCGAGAGACTAATCAGCCCCAGCATTTT.

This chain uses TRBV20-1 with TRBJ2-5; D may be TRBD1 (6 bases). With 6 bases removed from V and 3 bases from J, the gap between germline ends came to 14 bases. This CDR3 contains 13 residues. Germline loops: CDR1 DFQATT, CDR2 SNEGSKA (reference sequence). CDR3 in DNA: TGCAGTGCCGAGGGGCAGGGGAAAGAGACCCAGTACTTC. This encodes CSAEGQGKETQYF.

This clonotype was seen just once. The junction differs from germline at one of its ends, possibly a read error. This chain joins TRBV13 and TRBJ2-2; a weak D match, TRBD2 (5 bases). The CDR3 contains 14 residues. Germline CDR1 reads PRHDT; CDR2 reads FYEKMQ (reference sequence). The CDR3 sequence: CASSGRSYTGELSF. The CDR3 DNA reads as TGTGCCAGCAGCGGCAGGAGCTACACCGGGGAGCTGTCTTTT.

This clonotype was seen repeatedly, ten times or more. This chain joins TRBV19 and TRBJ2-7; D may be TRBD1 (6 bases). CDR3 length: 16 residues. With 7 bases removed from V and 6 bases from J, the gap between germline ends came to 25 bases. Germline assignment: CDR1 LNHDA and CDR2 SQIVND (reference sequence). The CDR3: CASTPSTGSVGVEQYF. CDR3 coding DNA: TGTGCCAGTACCCCTTCGACAGGAAGTGTTGGCGTCGAGCAGTACTTC.

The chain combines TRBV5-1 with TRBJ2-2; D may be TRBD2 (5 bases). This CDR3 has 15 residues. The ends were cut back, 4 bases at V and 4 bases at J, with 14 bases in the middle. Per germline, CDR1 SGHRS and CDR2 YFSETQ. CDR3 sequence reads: CASSTLRASTGELFF. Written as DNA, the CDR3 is TGCGCCAGCAGCACCCTGAGGGCCAGCACCGGGGAGCTGTTTTTT.

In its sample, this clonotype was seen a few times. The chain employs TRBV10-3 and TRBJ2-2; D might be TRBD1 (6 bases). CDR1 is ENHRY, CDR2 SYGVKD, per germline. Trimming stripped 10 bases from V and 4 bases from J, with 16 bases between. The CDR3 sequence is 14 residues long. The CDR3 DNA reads TGTGCCAGCAGCAAACAGGGTGGCACCGGGGAGCTGTTTTTT. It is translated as CASSKQGGTGELFF.

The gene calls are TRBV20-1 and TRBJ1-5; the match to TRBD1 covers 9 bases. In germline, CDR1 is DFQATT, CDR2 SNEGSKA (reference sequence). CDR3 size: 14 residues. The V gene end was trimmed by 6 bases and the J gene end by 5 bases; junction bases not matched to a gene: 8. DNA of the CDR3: TGCAGTGCGACCGCCGGGACAGGGTATCAGCCCCAGCATTTT. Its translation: CSATAGTGYQPQHF.

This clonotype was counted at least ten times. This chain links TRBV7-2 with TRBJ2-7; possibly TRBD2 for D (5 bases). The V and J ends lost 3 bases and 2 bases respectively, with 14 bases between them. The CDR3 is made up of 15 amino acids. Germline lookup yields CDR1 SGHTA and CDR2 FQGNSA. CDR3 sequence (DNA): TGTGCCAGCAGCTTTAGAGGGTCACTGACCTACGAGCAGTACTTC. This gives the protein CASSFRGSLTYEQYF.

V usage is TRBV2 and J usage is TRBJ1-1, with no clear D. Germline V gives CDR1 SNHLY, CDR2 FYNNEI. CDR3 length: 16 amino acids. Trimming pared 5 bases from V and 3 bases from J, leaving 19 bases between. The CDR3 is CASSLEGWYWDTEAFF. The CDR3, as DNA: TGTGCCAGCAGTTTAGAAGGGTGGTACTGGGACACTGAAGCTTTCTTT.

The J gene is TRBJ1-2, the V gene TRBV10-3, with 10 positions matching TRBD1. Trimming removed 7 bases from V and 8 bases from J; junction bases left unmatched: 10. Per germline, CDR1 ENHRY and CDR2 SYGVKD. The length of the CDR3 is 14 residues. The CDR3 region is CAINPRGQGDGYTF. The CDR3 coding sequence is TGTGCCATCAACCCCAGAGGACAGGGGGACGGCTACACCTTC.

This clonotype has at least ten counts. The CDR3 nucleotides read TGTGCCAGCAGCCTAATTACAGGGCAAGAGACCCAGTACTTC. Translating gives CASSLITGQETQYF. J is TRBJ2-5 and V is TRBV7-9; D perhaps matches TRBD1 (6 bases). Deletions cut 5 bases from V and 2 bases from J, with 12 bases between. The germline V gene encodes CDR1 SEHNR and CDR2 FQNEAQ (reference sequence). This CDR3 spans 14 amino acids.

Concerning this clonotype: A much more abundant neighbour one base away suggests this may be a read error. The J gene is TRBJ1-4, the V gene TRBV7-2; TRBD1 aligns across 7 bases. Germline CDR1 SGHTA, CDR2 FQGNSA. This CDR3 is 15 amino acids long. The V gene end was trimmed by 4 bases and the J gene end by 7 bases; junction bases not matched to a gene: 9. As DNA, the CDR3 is TGTGCCAGCAGCTCCCTGACAGGGCCAGCTGAAAAACTGTTTTTT. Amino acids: CASSSLTGPAEKLFF.

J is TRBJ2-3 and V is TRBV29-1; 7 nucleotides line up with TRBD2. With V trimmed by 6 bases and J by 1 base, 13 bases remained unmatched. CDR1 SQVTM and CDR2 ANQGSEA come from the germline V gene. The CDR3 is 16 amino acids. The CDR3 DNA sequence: TGCAGCGTGGGACTACTCGGCCCTCCTCGCACAGATACGCAGTATTTT. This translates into CSVGLLGPPRTDTQYF.

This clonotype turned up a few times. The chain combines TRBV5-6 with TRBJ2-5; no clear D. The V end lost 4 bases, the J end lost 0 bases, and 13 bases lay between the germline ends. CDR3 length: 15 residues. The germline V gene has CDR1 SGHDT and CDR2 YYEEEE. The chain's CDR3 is CASSQDAMYQETQYF. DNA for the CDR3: TGTGCCAGCAGCCAAGATGCGATGTACCAAGAGACCCAGTACTTC.

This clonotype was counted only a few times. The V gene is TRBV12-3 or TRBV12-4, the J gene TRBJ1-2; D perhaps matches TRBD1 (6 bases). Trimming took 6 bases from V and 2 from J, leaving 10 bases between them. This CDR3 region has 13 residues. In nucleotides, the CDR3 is TGTGCCAGCAGCCGCGGACAGAACTATGGCTACACCTTC. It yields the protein CASSRGQNYGYTF.